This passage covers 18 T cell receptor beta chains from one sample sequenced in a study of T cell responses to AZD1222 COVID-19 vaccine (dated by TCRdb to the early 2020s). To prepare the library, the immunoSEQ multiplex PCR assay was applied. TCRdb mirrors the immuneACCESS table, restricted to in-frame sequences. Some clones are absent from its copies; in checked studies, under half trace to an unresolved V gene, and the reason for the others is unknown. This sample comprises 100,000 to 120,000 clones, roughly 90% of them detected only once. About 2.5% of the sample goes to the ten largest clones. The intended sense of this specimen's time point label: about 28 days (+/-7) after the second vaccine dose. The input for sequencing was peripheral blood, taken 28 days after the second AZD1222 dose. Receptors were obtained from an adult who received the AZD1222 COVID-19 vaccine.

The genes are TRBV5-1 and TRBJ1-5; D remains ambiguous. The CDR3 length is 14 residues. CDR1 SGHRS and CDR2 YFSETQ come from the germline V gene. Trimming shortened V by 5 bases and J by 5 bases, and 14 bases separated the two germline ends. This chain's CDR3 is CASRNLPGYQPQHF. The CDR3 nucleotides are TGCGCCAGCAGAAATTTGCCAGGCTATCAGCCCCAGCATTTT.

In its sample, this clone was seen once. CDR3 DNA sequence: TGTGCCAGCAGCTCAAGGGAGAAGAACCGGCTAGCGGGGACCTCCTACGAGCAGTACTTC. This gives the protein CASSSREKNRLAGTSYEQYF. The chain uses TRBV4-2 and TRBJ2-7, with TRBD2 matching 9 bases. Germline CDR1 is LGHNA and CDR2 is YNFKEQ. The CDR3 has 20 amino acids. The V segment lost 5 bases and the J segment 0 bases; nucleotides outside the gene matches: 20.

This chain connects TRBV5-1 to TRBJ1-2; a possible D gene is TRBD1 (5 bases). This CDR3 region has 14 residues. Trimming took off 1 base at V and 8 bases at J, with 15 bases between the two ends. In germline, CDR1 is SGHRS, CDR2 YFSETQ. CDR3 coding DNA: TGCGCCAGCAGCTTGTACGGGGGAGAAGGAGGCTACACCTTC. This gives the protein CASSLYGGEGGYTF.

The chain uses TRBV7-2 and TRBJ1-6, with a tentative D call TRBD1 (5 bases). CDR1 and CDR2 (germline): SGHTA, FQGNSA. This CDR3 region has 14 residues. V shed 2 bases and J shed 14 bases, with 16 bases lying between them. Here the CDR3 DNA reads TGTGCCAGCAGCTTACGGCGACAGATAACGTCCCTCCACTTT. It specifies CASSLRRQITSLHF. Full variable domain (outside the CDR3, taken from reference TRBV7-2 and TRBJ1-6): GAGVSQSPSNKVTEKGKDVELRCDPISGHTALYWYRQSLGQGLEFLIYFQGNSAPDKSGLPSDRFSAERTGGSVSTLTIQRTQQEDSAVYLCASSLRRQITSLHFGNGTRLTVT.

CDR3 coding DNA: TGTGCCAGCAGGAATGGACAGGGGTCAGAGACCCAGTACTTC. As protein: CASRNGQGSETQYF. The J gene is TRBJ2-5, the V gene TRBV2; 9 nucleotides agree with TRBD1. This CDR3 is built from 14 residues. Germline-derived CDR1 and CDR2 are SNHLY and FYNNEI. Trimming at V came to 6 bases and at J to 4 bases, leaving 6 bases not matched to a gene. Filled out from reference TRBV2 and TRBJ2-5, the complete variable domain reads EPEVTQTPSHQVTQMGQEVILRCVPISNHLYFYWYRQILGQKVEFLVSFYNNEISEKSEIFDDQFSVERPDGSNFTLKIRSTKLEDSAMYFCASRNGQGSETQYFGPGTRLLVL.

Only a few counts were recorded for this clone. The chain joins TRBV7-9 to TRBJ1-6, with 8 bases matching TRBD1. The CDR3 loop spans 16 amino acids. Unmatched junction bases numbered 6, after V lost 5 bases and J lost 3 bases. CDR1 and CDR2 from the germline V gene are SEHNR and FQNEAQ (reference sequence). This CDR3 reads CASSLDRANYNSPLHF. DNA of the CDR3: TGTGCCAGCAGCCTGGACAGGGCAAACTATAATTCACCCCTCCACTTT.

The CDR3 nucleotides read TGTGCCAGCAGCTTGGGCTCACGGGGTGGAAACACCATATATTTT. This codes for CASSLGSRGGNTIYF. This sequence joins TRBV5-4 and TRBJ1-3; D uncertain. V was cut by 0 bases and J by 3 bases, with 10 bases left in between. Germline V gene lookup returns CDR1 SGHNT and CDR2 YYREEE (reference sequence). The CDR3 runs 15 residues. Based on the CDR3 plus reference TRBV5-4 and TRBJ1-3, the full variable domain is ETGVTQSPTHLIKTRGQQVTLRCSSQSGHNTVSWYQQALGQGPQFIFQYYREEENGRGNFPPRFSGLQFPNYSSELNVNALELDDSALYLCASSLGSRGGNTIYFGEGSWLTVV.

The CDR3 DNA reads as TGTGCCAGTAGTCGAGAGGGTAGCGGGGGGTCCTACAATGAGCAGTTCTTC. This sequence encodes CASSREGSGGSYNEQFF. The chain combines TRBV19 with TRBJ2-1; 10 nucleotides line up with TRBD2. The V gene's germline CDR1 is LNHDA and CDR2 SQIVND (reference sequence). There are 17 residues in the CDR3. The V gene end was trimmed by 5 bases and the J gene end by 1 base; junction bases not matched to a gene: 8.

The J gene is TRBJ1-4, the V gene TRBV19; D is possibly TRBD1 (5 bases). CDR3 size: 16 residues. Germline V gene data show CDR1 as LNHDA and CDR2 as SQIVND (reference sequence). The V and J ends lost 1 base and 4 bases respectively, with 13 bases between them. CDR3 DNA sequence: TGTGCCAGTAGTATAGTACTGGGGGGATTTAATGAAAAACTGTTTTTT. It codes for CASSIVLGGFNEKLFF.

CDR3 sequence reads: CASSLSIYEQYF. CDR3 bases: TGTGCCAGCAGTCTATCTATCTACGAGCAGTACTTC. The V call is TRBV2, the J call TRBJ2-7; no clear D. The CDR3 covers 12 residues. CDR1 and CDR2 from the germline V gene are SNHLY and FYNNEI. Trimming removed 5 bases from V and 3 bases from J, with 8 bases in between.

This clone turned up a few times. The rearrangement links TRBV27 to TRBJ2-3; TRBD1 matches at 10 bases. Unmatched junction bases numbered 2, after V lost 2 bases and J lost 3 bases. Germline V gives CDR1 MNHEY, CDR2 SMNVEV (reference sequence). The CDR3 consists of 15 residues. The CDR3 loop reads CASSLQDRGTDTQYF. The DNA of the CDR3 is TGTGCCAGCAGTTTACAGGACAGGGGGACAGATACGCAGTATTTT.

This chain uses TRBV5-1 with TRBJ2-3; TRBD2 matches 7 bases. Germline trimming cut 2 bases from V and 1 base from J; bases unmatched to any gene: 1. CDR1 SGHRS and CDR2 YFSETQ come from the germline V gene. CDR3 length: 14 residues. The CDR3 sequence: CASSLSGGTDTQYF. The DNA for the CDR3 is TGCGCCAGCAGCTTAAGCGGGGGCACAGATACGCAGTATTTT.

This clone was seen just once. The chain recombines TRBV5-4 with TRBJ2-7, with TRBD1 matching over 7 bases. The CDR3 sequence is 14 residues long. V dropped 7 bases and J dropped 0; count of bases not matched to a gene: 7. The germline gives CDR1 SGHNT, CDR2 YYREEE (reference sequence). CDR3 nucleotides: TGTGCCAGCGAATCCGGGACAGACTCCTACGAGCAGTACTTC. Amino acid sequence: CASESGTDSYEQYF.

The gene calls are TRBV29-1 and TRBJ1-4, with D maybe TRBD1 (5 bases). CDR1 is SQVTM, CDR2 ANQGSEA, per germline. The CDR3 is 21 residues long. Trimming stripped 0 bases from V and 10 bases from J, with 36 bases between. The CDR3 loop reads CSVEETGQGLFLTARRRKLFF. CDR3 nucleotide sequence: TGCAGCGTTGAAGAAACGGGGCAGGGACTGTTCCTAACCGCCCGACGGAGAAAACTGTTTTTT.

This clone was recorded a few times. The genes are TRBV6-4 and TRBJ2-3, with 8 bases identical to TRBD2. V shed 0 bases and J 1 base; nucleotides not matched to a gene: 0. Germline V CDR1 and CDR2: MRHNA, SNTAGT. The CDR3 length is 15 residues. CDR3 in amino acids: CASSDSRGGTDTQYF. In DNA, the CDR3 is TGTGCCAGCAGTGACTCGCGGGGGGGCACAGATACGCAGTATTTT.

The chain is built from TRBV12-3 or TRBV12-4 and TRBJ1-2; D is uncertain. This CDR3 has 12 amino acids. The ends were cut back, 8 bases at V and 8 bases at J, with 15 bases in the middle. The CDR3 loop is CASHMGRGGYTF. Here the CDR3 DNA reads TGTGCCAGCCACATGGGCCGAGGGGGCTACACCTTC.

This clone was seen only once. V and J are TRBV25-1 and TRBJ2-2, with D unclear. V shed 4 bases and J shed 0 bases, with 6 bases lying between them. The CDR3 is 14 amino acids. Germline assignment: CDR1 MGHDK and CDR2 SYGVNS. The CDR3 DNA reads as TGTGCCAGCAGTGTGACAACGAACACCGGGGAGCTGTTTTTT. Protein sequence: CASSVTTNTGELFF.

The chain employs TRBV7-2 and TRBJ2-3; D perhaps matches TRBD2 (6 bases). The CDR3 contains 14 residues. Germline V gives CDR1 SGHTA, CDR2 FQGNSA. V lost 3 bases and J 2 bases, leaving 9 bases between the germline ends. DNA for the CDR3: TGTGCCAGCAGCTTGGGGGGAGTCACAGATACGCAGTATTTT. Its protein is CASSLGGVTDTQYF.